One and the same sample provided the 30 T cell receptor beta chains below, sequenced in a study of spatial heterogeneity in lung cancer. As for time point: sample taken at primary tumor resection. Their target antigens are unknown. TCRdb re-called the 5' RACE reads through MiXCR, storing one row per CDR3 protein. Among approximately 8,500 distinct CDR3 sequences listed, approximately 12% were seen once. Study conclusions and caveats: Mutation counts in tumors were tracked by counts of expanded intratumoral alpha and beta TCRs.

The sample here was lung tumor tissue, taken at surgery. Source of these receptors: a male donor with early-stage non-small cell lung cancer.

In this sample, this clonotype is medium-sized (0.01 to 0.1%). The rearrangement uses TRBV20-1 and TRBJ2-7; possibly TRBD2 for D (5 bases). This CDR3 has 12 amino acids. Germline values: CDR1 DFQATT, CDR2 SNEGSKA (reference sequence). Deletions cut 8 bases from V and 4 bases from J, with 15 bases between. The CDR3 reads CSLPGLSYEQYF. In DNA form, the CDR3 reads TGCAGTTTGCCCGGACTCTCATACGAGCAGTACTTC.

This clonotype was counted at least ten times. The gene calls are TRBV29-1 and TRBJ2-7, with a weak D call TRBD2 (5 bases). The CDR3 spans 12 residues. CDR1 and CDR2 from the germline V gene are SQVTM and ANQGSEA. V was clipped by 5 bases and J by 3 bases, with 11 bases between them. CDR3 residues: CSVTDGGYEQYF. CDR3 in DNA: TGCAGCGTTACCGACGGAGGCTACGAGCAGTACTTC.

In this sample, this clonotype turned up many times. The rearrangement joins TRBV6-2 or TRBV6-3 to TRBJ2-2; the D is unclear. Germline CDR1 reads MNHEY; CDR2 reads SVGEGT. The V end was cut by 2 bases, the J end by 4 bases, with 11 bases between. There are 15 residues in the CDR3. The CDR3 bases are TGTGCCAGCAGTTACGAAAGTGTCGGCACCGGGGAGCTGTTTTTT. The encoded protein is CASSYESVGTGELFF.

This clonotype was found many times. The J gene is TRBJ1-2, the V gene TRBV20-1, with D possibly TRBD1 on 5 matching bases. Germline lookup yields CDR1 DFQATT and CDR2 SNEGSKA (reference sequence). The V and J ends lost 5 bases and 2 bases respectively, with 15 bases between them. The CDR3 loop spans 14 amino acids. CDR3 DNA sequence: TGCAGTGCTGGGTGGGGCAGGGCCAACTATGGCTACACCTTC. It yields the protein CSAGWGRANYGYTF.

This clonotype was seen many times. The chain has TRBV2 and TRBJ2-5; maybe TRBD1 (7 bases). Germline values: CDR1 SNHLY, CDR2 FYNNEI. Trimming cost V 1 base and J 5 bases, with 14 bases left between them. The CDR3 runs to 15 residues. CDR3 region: CASSEESQGGETQYF. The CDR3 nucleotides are TGTGCCAGCAGTGAAGAGAGTCAGGGGGGCGAGACCCAGTACTTC.

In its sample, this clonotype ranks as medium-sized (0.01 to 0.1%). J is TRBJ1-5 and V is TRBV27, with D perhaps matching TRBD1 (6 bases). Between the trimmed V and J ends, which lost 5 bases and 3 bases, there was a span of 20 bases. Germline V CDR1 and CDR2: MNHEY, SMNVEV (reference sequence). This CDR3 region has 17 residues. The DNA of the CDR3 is TGTGCCAGCAGTCCCCGAAGGGGGAGGGGTATCAATCAGCCCCAGCATTTT. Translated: CASSPRRGRGINQPQHF.

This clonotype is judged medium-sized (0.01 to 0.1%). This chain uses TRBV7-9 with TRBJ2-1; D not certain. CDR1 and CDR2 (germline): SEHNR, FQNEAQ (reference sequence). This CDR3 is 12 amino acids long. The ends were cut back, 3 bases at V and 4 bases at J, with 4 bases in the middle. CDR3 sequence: CASSFSYNEQFF. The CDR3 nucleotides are TGTGCCAGCAGCTTTTCTTACAATGAGCAGTTCTTC.

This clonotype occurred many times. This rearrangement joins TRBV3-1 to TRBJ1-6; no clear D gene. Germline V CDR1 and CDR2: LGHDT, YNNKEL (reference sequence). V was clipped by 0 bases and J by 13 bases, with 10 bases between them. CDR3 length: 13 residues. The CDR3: CASSQERVTPLHF. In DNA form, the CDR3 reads TGTGCCAGCAGCCAAGAAAGAGTAACCCCCCTCCACTTT.

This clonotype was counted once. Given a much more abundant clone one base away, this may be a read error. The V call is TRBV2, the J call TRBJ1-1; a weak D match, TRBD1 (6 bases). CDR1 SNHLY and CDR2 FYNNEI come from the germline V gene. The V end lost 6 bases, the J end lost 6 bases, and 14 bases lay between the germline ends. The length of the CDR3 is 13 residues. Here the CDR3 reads CASRSQGGSEAFF. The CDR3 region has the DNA TGTGCCAGCAGGTCACAGGGCGGCTCTGAAGCTTTCTTT.

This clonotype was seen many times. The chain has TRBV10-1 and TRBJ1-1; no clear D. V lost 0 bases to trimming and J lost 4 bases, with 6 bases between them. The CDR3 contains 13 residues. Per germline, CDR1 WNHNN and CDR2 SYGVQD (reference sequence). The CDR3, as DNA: TGCGCCAGCAGTGAGTCGATAGTCACTGAAGCTTTCTTT. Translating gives CASSESIVTEAFF.

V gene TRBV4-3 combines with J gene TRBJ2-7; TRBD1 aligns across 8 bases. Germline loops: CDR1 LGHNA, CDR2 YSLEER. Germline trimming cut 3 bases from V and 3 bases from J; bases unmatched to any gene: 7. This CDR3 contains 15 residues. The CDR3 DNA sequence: TGCGCCAGCAGCCAGCTTGACAGGGGTTACTACGAGCAGTACTTC. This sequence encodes CASSQLDRGYYEQYF.

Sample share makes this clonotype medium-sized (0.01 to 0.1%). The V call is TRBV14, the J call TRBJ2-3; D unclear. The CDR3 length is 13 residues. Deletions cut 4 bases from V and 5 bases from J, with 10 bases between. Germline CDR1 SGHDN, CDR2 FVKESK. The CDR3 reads CASSPFTGDTQYF. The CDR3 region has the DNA TGTGCCAGCAGCCCCTTTACCGGAGATACGCAGTATTTT.

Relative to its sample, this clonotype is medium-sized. The CDR3 loop reads CSVEPRGLAGVDTQYF. The CDR3 DNA reads as TGCAGCGTTGAGCCCCGGGGACTAGCGGGAGTGGATACGCAGTATTTT. The V gene is TRBV29-1, the J gene TRBJ2-3; 14 bases line up with TRBD2. After removal of 3 bases from V and 6 bases from J, the junction contained 8 bases not matched to a gene. CDR3 length: 16 residues. CDR1 and CDR2 from the germline V gene are SQVTM and ANQGSEA.

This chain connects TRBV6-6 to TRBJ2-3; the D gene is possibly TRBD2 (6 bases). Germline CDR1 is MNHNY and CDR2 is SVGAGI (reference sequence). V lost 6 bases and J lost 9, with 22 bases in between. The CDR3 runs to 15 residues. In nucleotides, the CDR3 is TGTGCCAGCAGCCCCCGGGACTGGATAACTGCCACGCAGTATTTT. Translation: CASSPRDWITATQYF.

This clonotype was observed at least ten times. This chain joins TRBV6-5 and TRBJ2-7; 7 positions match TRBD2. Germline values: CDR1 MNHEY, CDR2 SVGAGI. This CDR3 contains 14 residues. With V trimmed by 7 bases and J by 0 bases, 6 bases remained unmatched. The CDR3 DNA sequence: TGTGCCAGCACCCCTAGCGGTCGCTCCTACGAGCAGTACTTC. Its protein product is CASTPSGRSYEQYF.

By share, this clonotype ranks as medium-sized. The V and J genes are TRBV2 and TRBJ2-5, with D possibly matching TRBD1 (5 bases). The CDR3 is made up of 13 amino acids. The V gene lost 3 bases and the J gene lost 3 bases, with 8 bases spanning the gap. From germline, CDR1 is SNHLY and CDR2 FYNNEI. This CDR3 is CASSDQDKETQYF. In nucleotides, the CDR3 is TGTGCCAGCAGTGACCAGGACAAAGAGACCCAGTACTTC.

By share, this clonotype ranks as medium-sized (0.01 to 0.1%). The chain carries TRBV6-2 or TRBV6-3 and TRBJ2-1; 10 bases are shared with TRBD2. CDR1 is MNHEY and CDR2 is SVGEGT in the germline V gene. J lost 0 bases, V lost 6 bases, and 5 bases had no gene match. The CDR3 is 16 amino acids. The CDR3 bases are TGTGCCAGCAGCAGACCTAGCGGGAGCTCCTACAATGAGCAGTTCTTC. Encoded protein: CASSRPSGSSYNEQFF.

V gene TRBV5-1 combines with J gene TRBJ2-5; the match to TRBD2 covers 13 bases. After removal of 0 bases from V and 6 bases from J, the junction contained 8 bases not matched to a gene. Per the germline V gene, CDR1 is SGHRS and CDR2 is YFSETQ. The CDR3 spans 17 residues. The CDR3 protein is CASSLDGLAGVRKTQYF. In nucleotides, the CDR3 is TGCGCCAGCAGCTTGGACGGACTAGCGGGAGTAAGAAAGACCCAGTACTTC.

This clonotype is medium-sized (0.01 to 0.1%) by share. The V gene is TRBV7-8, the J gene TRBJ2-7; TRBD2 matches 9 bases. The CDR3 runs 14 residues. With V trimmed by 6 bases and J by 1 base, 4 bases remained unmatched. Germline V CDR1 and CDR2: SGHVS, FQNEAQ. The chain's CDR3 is CASSRTSESYEQYF. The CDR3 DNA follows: TGTGCCAGCAGTAGGACTAGCGAATCCTACGAGCAGTACTTC.

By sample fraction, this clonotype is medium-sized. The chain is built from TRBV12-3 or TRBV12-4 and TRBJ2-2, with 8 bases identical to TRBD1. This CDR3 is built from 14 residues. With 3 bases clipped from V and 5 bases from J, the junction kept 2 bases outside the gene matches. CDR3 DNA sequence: TGTGCCAGCAGTTTGCAGGGGGCTACCGGGGAGCTGTTTTTT. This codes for CASSLQGATGELFF.

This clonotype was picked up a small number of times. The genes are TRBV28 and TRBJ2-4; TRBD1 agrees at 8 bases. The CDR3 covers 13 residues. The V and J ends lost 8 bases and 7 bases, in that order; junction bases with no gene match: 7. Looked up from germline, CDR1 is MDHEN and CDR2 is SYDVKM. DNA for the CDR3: TGTGCCAGCCTTTCAGGGGGCGAGAACATTCAGTACTTC. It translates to CASLSGGENIQYF.

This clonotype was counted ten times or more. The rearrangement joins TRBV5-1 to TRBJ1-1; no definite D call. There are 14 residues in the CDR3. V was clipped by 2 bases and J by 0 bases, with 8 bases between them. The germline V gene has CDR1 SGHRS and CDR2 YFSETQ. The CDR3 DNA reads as TGCGCCAGCAGCTTAACGGGAGTGAACACTGAAGCTTTCTTT. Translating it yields CASSLTGVNTEAFF.

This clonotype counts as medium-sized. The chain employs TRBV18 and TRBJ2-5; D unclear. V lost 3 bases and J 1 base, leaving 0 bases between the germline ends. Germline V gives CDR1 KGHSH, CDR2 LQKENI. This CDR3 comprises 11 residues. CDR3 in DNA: TGTGCCAGCTCACCCCAAGAGACCCAGTACTTC. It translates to CASSPQETQYF.

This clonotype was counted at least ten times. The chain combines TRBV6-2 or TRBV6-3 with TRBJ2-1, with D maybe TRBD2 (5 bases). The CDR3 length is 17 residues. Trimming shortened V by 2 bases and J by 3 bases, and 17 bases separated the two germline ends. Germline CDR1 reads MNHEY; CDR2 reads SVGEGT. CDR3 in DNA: TGTGCCAGCAGTTACCAACCCGGACTGGCTAGCTACAATGAGCAGTTCTTC. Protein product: CASSYQPGLASYNEQFF.

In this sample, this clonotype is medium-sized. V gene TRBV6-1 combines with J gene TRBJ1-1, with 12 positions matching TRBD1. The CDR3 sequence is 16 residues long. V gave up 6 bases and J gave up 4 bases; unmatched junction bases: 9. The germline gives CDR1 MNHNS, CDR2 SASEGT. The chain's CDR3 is CASRPPGQGASTEAFF. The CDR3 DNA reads TGTGCCAGCAGGCCGCCGGGACAGGGGGCGAGCACTGAAGCTTTCTTT.

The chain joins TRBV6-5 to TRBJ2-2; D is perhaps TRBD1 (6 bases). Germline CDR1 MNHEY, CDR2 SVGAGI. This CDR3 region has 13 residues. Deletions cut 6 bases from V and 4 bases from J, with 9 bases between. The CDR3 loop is CASRRGFTGELFF. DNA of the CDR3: TGTGCCAGCAGAAGGGGGTTCACCGGGGAGCTGTTTTTT.

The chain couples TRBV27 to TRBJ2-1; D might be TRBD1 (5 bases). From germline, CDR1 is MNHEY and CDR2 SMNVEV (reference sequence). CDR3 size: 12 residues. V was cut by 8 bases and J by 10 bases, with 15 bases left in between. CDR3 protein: CASGAVSWEQFF. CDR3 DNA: TGTGCCAGCGGGGCCGTATCTTGGGAGCAGTTCTTC.

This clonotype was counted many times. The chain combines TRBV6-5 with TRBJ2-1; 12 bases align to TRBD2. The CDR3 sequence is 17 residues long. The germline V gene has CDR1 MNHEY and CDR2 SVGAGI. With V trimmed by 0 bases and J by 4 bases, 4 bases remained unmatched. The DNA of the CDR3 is TGTGCCAGCAGTTACTCAGCGACTAGCGGGAGATACAATGAGCAGTTCTTC. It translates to CASSYSATSGRYNEQFF.

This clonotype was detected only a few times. CDR3 DNA: TGTGCCAGCTCACTCCGGGCCCCCGGGTACGAGCAGTACTTC. This codes for CASSLRAPGYEQYF. The chain combines TRBV18 with TRBJ2-7; D gene unclear. This CDR3 region has 14 residues. Per the germline V gene, CDR1 is KGHSH and CDR2 is LQKENI. V was pared by 4 bases and J by 4 bases, with 14 bases between. Supplemented by reference TRBV18 and TRBJ2-7, the full variable domain reads NAGVMQNPRHLVRRRGQEARLRCSPMKGHSHVYWYRQLPEEGLKFMVYLQKENIIDESGMPKERFSAEFPKEGPSILRIQQVVRGDSAAYFCASSLRAPGYEQYFGPGTRLTVT.

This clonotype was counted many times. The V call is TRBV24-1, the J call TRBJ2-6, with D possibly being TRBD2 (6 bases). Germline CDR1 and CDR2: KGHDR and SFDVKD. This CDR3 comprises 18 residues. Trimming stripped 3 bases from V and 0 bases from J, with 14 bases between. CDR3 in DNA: TGTGCCACCAGTGATAGACGGAGGGGAAGCTCTGGGGCCAACGTCCTGACTTTC. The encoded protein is CATSDRRRGSSGANVLTF.